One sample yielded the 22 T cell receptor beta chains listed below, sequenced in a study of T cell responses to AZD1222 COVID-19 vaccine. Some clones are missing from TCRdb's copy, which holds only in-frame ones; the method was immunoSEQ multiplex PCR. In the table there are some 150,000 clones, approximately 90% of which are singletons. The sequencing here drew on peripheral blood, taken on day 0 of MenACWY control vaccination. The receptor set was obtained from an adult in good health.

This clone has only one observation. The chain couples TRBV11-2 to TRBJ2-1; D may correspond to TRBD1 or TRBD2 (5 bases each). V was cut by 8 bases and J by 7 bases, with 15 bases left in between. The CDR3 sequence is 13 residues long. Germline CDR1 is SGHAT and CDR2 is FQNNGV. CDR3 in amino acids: CASGGPRRNEQFF. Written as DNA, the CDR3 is TGTGCCAGCGGGGGACCCCGTAGGAATGAGCAGTTCTTC.

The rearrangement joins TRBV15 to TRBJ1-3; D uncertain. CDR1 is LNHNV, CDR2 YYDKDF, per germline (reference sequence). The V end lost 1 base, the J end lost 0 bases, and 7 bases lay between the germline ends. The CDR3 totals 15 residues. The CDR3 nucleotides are TGTGCCACCAGCAGAGCGGGCAGCTCTGGAAACACCATATATTTT. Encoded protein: CATSRAGSSGNTIYF.

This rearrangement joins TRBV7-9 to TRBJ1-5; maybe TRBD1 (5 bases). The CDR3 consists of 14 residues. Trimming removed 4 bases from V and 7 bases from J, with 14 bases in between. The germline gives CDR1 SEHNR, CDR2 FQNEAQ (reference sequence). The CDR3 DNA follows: TGTGCCAGCAGCTCACTGGGACGAGAGCAGCCCCAGCATTTT. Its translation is CASSSLGREQPQHF.

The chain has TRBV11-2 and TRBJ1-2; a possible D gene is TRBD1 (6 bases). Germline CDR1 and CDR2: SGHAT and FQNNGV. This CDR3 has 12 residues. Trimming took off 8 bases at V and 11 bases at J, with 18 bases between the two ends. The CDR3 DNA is TGTGCCAGCCGCGGGGGGGGCGTAGATTACACCTTC. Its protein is CASRGGGVDYTF. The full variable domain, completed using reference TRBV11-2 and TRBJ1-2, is EAGVAQSPRYKIIEKRQSVAFWCNPISGHATLYWYQQILGQGPKLLIQFQNNGVVDDSQLPKDRFSAERLKGVDSTLKIQPAKLEDSAVYLCASRGGGVDYTFGSGTRLTVV.

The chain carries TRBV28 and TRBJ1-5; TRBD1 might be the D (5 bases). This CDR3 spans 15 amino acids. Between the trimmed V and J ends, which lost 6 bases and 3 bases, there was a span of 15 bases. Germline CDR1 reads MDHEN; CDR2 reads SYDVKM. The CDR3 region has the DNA TGTGCCAGCAGCCGTGGAGGGGTAGACAATCAGCCCCAGCATTTT. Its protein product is CASSRGGVDNQPQHF.

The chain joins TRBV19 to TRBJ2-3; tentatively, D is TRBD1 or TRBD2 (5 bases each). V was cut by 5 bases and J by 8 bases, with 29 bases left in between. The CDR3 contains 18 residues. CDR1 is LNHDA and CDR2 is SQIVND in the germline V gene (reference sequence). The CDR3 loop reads CASSAQPFQGTGAGTQYF. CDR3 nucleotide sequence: TGTGCCAGTAGTGCCCAACCCTTCCAGGGTACCGGTGCGGGTACGCAGTATTTT.

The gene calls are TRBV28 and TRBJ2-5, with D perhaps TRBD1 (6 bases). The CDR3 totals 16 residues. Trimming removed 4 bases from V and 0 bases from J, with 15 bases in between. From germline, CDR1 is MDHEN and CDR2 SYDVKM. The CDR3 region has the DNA TGTGCCAGCAGTTCCGGACAGCGACGGTACCAAGAGACCCAGTACTTC. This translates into CASSSGQRRYQETQYF. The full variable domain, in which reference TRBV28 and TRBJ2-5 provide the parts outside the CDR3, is DVKVTQSSRYLVKRTGEKVFLECVQDMDHENMFWYRQDPGLGLRLIYFSYDVKMKEKGDIPEGYSVSREKKERFSLILESASTNQTSMYLCASSSGQRRYQETQYFGPGTRLLVL.

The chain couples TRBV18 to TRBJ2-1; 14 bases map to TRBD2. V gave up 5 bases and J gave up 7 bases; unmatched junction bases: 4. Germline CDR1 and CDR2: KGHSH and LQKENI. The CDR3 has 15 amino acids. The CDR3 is CASSAGLAGGNEQFF. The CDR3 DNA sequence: TGTGCCAGCTCAGCAGGACTAGCGGGAGGTAATGAGCAGTTCTTC.

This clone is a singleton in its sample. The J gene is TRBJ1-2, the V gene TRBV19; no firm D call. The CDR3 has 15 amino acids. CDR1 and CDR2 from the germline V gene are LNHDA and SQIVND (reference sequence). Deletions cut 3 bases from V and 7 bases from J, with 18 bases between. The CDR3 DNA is TGTGCCAGTAGTATGCCTCAGGCGAATCCTTTTGGCTACACCTTC. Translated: CASSMPQANPFGYTF.

The CDR3 nucleotides are TGTGCCAGCAGCCAAGATCCCCAACGCTCCTATAATTCACCCCTCCACTTT. Its translation is CASSQDPQRSYNSPLHF. The V gene is TRBV3-1 (or the pseudogene TRBV3-2), the J gene TRBJ1-6; D call uncertain. This CDR3 is 17 amino acids long. Trimming took off 0 bases at V and 0 bases at J, with 9 bases between the two ends. Germline V lookup: CDR1 LGHDT, CDR2 YNNKEL (reference sequence).

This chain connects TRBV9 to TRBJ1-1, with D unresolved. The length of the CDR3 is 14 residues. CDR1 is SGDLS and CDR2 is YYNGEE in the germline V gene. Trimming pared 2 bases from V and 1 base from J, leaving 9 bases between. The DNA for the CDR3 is TGTGCCAGCAGCGTCCGGTGGGCGAACACTGAAGCTTTCTTT. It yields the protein CASSVRWANTEAFF.

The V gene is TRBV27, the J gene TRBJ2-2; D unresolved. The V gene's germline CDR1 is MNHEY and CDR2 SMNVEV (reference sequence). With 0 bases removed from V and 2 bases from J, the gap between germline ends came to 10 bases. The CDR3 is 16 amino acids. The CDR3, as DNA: TGTGCCAGCAGTTTATCCCGACGAGTCAACACCGGGGAGCTGTTTTTT. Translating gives CASSLSRRVNTGELFF.

CDR3 residues: CAINDREGQPQHF. CDR3 sequence (DNA): TGTGCCATCAACGACAGGGAGGGCCAGCCCCAGCATTTT. This chain connects TRBV10-3 to TRBJ1-5; 7 bases fit TRBD1. The germline V gene has CDR1 ENHRY and CDR2 SYGVKD. CDR3 length: 13 residues. V shed 7 bases, J shed 7 bases, and the junction held 7 bases outside the gene matches.

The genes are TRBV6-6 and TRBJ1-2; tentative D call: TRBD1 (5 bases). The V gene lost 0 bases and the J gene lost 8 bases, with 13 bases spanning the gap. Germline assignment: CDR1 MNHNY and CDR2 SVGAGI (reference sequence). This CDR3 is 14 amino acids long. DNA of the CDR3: TGTGCCAGCAGTTACTCGTCCAGGGATCAAGGCTACACCTTC. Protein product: CASSYSSRDQGYTF.

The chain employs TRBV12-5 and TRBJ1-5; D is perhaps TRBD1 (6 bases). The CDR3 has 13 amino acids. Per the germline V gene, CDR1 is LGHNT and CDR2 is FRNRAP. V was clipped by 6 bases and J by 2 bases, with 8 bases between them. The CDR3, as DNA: TGTGCTAGTGGGCGACAGGGCAATCAGCCCCAGCATTTT. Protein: CASGRQGNQPQHF.

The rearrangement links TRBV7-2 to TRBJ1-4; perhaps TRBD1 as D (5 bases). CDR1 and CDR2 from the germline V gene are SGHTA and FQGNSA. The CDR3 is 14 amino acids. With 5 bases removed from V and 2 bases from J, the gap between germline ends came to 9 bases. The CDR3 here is CASSPGGTNEKLFF. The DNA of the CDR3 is TGTGCCAGCAGCCCCGGGGGGACTAATGAAAAACTGTTTTTT.

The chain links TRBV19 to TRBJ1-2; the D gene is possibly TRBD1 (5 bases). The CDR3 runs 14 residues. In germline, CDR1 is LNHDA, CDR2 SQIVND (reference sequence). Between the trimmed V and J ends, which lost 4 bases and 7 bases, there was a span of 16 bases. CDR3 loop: CASSRPGTQAGYTF. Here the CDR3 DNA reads TGTGCCAGTAGTAGGCCCGGGACCCAAGCTGGCTACACCTTC.

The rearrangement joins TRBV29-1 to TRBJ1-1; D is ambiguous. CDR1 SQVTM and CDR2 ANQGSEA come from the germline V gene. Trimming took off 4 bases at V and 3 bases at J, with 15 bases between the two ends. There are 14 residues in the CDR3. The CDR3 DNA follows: TGCAGCGTTGTACGTGGGGTCCCGGACACTGAAGCTTTCTTT. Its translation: CSVVRGVPDTEAFF.

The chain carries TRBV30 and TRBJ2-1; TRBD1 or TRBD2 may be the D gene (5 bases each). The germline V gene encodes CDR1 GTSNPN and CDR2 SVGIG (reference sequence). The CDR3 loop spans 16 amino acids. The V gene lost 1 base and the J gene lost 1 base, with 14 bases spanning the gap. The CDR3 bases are TGTGCCTGGAGTGCGCATTGGGGGAGTTCCTACAATGAGCAGTTCTTC. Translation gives CAWSAHWGSSYNEQFF. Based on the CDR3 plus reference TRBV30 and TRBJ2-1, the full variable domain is SQTIHQWPATLVQPVGSPLSLECTVEGTSNPNLYWYRQAAGRGLQLLFYSVGIGQISSEVPQNLSASRPQDRQFILSSKKLLLSDSGFYLCAWSAHWGSSYNEQFFGPGTRLTVL.

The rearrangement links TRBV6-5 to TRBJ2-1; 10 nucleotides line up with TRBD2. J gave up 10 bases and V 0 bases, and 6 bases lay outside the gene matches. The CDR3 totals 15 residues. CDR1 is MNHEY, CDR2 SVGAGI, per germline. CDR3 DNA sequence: TGTGCCAGCAGTTACTCGCTAGCGGGAGTGCGCGAGCAGTTCTTC. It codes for CASSYSLAGVREQFF.

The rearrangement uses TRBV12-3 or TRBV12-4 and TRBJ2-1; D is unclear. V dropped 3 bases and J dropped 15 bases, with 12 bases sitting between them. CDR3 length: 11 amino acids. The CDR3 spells CASSLSEYLFF. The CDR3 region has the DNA TGTGCCAGCAGTTTGTCGGAATATCTGTTCTTC.

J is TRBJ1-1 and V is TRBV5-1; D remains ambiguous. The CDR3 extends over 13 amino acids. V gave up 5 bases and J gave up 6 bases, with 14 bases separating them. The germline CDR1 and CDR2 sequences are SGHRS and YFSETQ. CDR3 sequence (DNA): TGCGCCAGCAGACCACCGCTTAGCGCTGAAGCTTTCTTT. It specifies CASRPPLSAEAFF.